Listed below are T cell receptor beta chains from one sample, sequenced in a study of control samples from healthy donors and cancer patients. TCRdb's copy holds only in-frame clones and misses some; the assay was immunoSEQ multiplex PCR. The sample consists of around 130,000 clones, 89% of them appearing once. Sequencing input: blood. These TCRs come from a man aged 50-59 years in good health. The CDR3 runs from the conserved cysteine through the conserved F or W. The order of the fields is clone size, V gene, J gene, D gene, CDR3 protein, CDR3 DNA. A D gene is named only where the DNA matches it firmly. Size is stated for part of the rows, as once, few or many counts, or as a class when the clone is expanded.

.	TRBV19	TRBJ1-1	TRBD1	CASSIPTGGSTEAFF	TGTGCCAGTAGTATCCCCACAGGGGGGTCGACTGAAGCTTTCTTT
.	TRBV27	TRBJ1-6	TRBD1	CASSLENRGVSNSPLHF	TGTGCCAGCAGTTTAGAGAACAGGGGAGTATCGAATTCACCCCTCCACTTT
once	TRBV21-1	TRBJ2-7	.	CASSTWTGSYEQYF	TGTGCCAGCAGCACTTGGACAGGCTCCTACGAGCAGTACTTC
once	TRBV7-2	TRBJ2-3	.	CASSLQDTQYF	TGTGCCAGCAGCTTACAGGATACGCAGTATTTT
few	TRBV6-5	TRBJ1-3	.	CASVNRNTIYF	TGTGCCAGCGTGAACCGAAACACCATATATTTT
few	TRBV29-1	TRBJ1-2	.	CSVPRADYGYTF	TGCAGCGTCCCCAGGGCCGACTATGGCTACACCTTC
.	TRBV7-9	TRBJ2-5	.	CASSFGLSGETQYF	TGTGCCAGCAGCTTCGGACTGTCCGGGGAGACCCAGTACTTC
.	TRBV5-1	TRBJ1-5	.	CASSPDPLSNQPQHF	TGCGCCAGCAGCCCAGATCCACTTAGCAATCAGCCCCAGCATTTT
.	TRBV29-1	TRBJ1-2	.	CSVAPQGTYGYTF	TGCAGCGTTGCCCCACAGGGAACCTATGGCTACACCTTC
.	TRBV7-9	TRBJ1-2	.	CASSSPRGNYGYTF	TGTGCCAGCAGCTCCCCCCGGGGTAACTATGGCTACACCTTC
.	TRBV4-3	TRBJ2-5	.	CASSHGYQETQYF	TGCGCCAGCAGCCACGGGTACCAAGAGACCCAGTACTTC
.	TRBV5-1	TRBJ2-1	TRBD1	CASTPGTGGLHEQFF	TGCGCCAGCACACCCGGGACAGGGGGCCTCCATGAGCAGTTCTTC
.	TRBV19	TRBJ1-3	.	CASSMGSKSGNTIYF	TGTGCCAGTAGTATGGGGTCGAAGTCTGGAAACACCATATATTTT
.	TRBV9	TRBJ2-3	.	CASSPGLLMTDTQYF	TGTGCCAGCAGCCCCGGACTGTTGATGACAGATACGCAGTATTTT
.	TRBV19	TRBJ2-2	TRBD1	CASTPRTGWVAGELFF	TGTGCCAGTACCCCGAGGACAGGGTGGGTAGCCGGGGAGCTGTTTTTT
.	TRBV7-7	TRBJ2-3	TRBD1	CASSLGTGLDTQYF	TGTGCCAGCAGCTTGGGGACAGGGTTAGATACGCAGTATTTT
.	TRBV18	TRBJ2-1	TRBD1	CASSPEAGGPEQFF	TGTGCCAGCTCACCAGAGGCAGGGGGTCCTGAGCAGTTCTTC
few	TRBV15	TRBJ2-5	.	CATSRGIQGLQETQYF	TGTGCCACCAGCAGAGGGATTCAGGGGCTCCAAGAGACCCAGTACTTC
.	TRBV10-3	TRBJ1-1	.	CAISEGQMNTEAFF	TGTGCCATCAGTGAGGGACAGATGAACACTGAAGCTTTCTTT
.	TRBV6-6	TRBJ1-1	.	CASSYSTLNTEAFF	TGTGCCAGCAGTTACTCGACACTAAACACTGAAGCTTTCTTT
once	TRBV9	TRBJ1-4	TRBD1	CASSPQGGKLFF	TGTGCCAGCAGCCCCCAGGGGGGAAAACTGTTTTTT
.	TRBV7-2	TRBJ1-2	TRBD1	CASSPRAGQDINYGYTF	TGTGCCAGCAGCCCCAGGGCGGGACAGGACATTAACTATGGCTACACCTTC
.	TRBV7-8	TRBJ1-4	.	CASSPVVTTNEKLFF	TGTGCCAGCAGCCCCGTTGTTACAACTAATGAAAAACTGTTTTTT
.	TRBV9	TRBJ1-1	.	CASSVGRVAGTEAFF	TGTGCCAGCAGCGTAGGTAGGGTGGCAGGCACTGAAGCTTTCTTT
.	TRBV18	TRBJ2-5	.	CASSLYDRIQETQYF	TGTGCCAGCTCACTCTACGACAGAATCCAAGAGACCCAGTACTTC
.	TRBV18	TRBJ2-2	.	CASSPLRENTGELFF	TGTGCCAGCTCCCCTTTACGGGAGAACACCGGGGAGCTGTTTTTT
.	TRBV27	TRBJ2-1	.	CASSLSDYNEQFF	TGTGCCAGCAGTTTATCGGATTACAATGAGCAGTTCTTC
.	TRBV6-6	TRBJ2-3	TRBD2	CASSYWASGASDTQYF	TGTGCCAGCAGTTACTGGGCTAGCGGGGCTTCAGATACGCAGTATTTT
.	TRBV11-2	TRBJ2-7	.	CASSLVLYSSYEQYF	TGTGCCAGCAGCTTAGTCCTATACAGCTCCTACGAGCAGTACTTC
.	TRBV7-9	TRBJ2-7	TRBD2	CASSSGTSGLSYEQYF	TGTGCCAGCAGCTCTGGGACTAGCGGTCTTTCCTACGAGCAGTACTTC
.	TRBV5-4	TRBJ1-1	TRBD1	CASSSGQGIAEAFF	TGTGCCAGCAGCTCTGGACAGGGGATTGCTGAAGCTTTCTTT
once	TRBV7-6	TRBJ2-1	TRBD1	CASSRDRWGNEQFF	TGTGCCAGCAGCCGGGACAGGTGGGGAAATGAGCAGTTCTTC
.	TRBV11-2	TRBJ2-7	.	CASSLVESTHYEQYF	TGTGCCAGCAGCTTAGTAGAATCGACACACTACGAGCAGTACTTC
.	TRBV10-2	TRBJ2-7	TRBD1	CASRDRGDDEQYF	TGCGCCAGCAGGGACAGGGGTGACGACGAGCAGTACTTC
.	TRBV6-1	TRBJ2-7	TRBD1	CASSERQGVYEQYF	TGTGCCAGCAGTGAAAGGCAGGGGGTCTACGAGCAGTACTTC
.	TRBV19	TRBJ1-1	.	CASSPSSLNTEAFF	TGTGCCAGTAGTCCCAGTTCGTTGAACACTGAAGCTTTCTTT
few	TRBV4-1	TRBJ1-4	.	CASSQVEHFNEKLFF	TGCGCCAGCAGCCAAGTGGAACACTTTAATGAAAAACTGTTTTTT
.	TRBV29-1	TRBJ1-2	.	CSVYRENYGYTF	TGCAGCGTGTACAGGGAGAACTATGGCTACACCTTC
.	TRBV11-2	TRBJ2-5	TRBD2	CASSRTSGVLETQYF	TGTGCCAGCAGCCGGACTAGCGGGGTACTAGAGACCCAGTACTTC
.	TRBV9	TRBJ1-1	.	CASSNNRDTEAFF	TGTGCCAGCAGCAATAACAGGGATACTGAAGCTTTCTTT
.	TRBV27	TRBJ2-3	.	CASSLGGASTDTQYF	TGTGCCAGCAGTTTAGGGGGGGCGAGCACAGATACGCAGTATTTT
.	TRBV3-1/TRBV3-2	TRBJ1-2	.	CASSPGGGLLNYGYTF	TGTGCCAGCAGCCCCGGTGGGGGGCTCCTTAACTATGGCTACACCTTC
.	TRBV29-1	TRBJ1-2	TRBD1	CSVELGQGAFGYTF	TGCAGCGTTGAACTAGGACAGGGGGCGTTTGGCTACACCTTC
.	TRBV5-1	TRBJ2-2	.	CASSPDSANTGELFF	TGCGCCAGCAGCCCGGACAGCGCGAACACCGGGGAGCTGTTTTTT
.	TRBV7-6	TRBJ2-7	TRBD2	CASSPNGGGTYEQYF	TGTGCCAGCAGCCCCAATGGGGGGGGAACCTACGAGCAGTACTTC
.	TRBV7-2	TRBJ1-2	.	CASSLQGPPNYGYTF	TGTGCCAGCAGCCTCCAGGGGCCCCCTAACTATGGCTACACCTTC
.	TRBV19	TRBJ2-4	TRBD1	CASSIFSGTGGKNIQYF	TGTGCCAGTAGTATCTTTTCCGGGACAGGGGGTAAAAACATTCAGTACTTC
.	TRBV5-1	TRBJ2-2	.	CASQTGTPNTGELFF	TGCGCCAGTCAAACCGGGACCCCGAACACCGGGGAGCTGTTTTTT
.	TRBV7-2	TRBJ1-2	.	CASSLAPTGNYGYTF	TGTGCCAGCAGCTTAGCGCCGACGGGGAACTATGGCTACACCTTC
.	TRBV7-2	TRBJ1-5	.	CASSLAQGQIQPQHF	TGTGCCAGCAGCTTAGCACAGGGACAAATTCAGCCCCAGCATTTT
.	TRBV11-2	TRBJ1-1	.	CASSFGPVAGSTEAFF	TGTGCCAGCAGCTTCGGGCCCGTGGCAGGGAGCACTGAAGCTTTCTTT
.	TRBV25-1	TRBJ2-3	TRBD1	CASSSQGIPDTQYF	TGTGCCAGCAGCTCACAGGGGATTCCAGATACGCAGTATTTT
.	TRBV11-2	TRBJ2-1	TRBD2	CASRPTSGVRNEQFF	TGTGCCAGCAGGCCAACTAGCGGGGTGCGGAATGAGCAGTTCTTC
.	TRBV7-2	TRBJ1-2	TRBD1	CASSLARDRGHSGYTF	TGTGCCAGCAGCTTAGCCCGGGACAGGGGGCATTCTGGCTACACCTTC
once	TRBV30	TRBJ2-2	.	CAWSVPLRGEELFF	TGTGCCTGGAGTGTACCTCTGAGGGGAGAGGAGCTGTTTTTT
few	TRBV2	TRBJ1-4	TRBD1	CASSRTTGANEKLFF	TGTGCCAGCAGTCGAACGACAGGGGCTAATGAAAAACTGTTTTTT
.	TRBV15	TRBJ2-6	.	CATEALGGRIVSGANVLTF	TGTGCCACAGAAGCTCTGGGGGGACGGATAGTCTCTGGGGCCAACGTCCTGACTTTC
.	TRBV7-2	TRBJ2-7	.	CASSALLQSSYEQYF	TGTGCCAGCAGTGCGCTCCTCCAGAGCTCCTACGAGCAGTACTTC
once	TRBV29-1	TRBJ2-7	.	CSVEEFRDGDSYEQYF	TGCAGCGTTGAAGAATTCCGGGACGGGGATTCCTACGAGCAGTACTTC